A single sample gave rise to the 10 T cell receptor beta chains below, sequenced in a study of blood T cell repertoires in COVID-19 (TCRdb year 2020). The library came from the immunoSEQ multiplex PCR assay. In TCRdb, the immuneACCESS table is reduced to in-frame sequences with V and J assigned. These tables do not hold every clone; where another copy was compared, an unresolved V gene accounts for under half, and the others remain unexplained. The sample contains 60,000 to 85,000 clones, 70% to 80% of them found a single time. Clones ranked in the top ten supply 21% of the sample. Material: peripheral blood. The receptors stem from a man between 65 and 85 years old with acute or convalescent COVID-19.

V and J are TRBV4-1 and TRBJ2-7; a possible D gene is TRBD2 (6 bases). The germline gives CDR1 MGHRA, CDR2 YSYEKL. This CDR3 region has 15 residues. V lost 4 bases, J lost 3 bases, and 16 bases lay in between. The CDR3 spells CASSLGTQAHYEQYF. CDR3 nucleotide sequence: TGCGCCAGCAGCCTTGGGACTCAAGCACACTACGAGCAGTACTTC.

V and J are TRBV27 and TRBJ2-7; the match to TRBD2 covers 16 bases. V shed 6 bases, J shed 1 base, and the junction held 18 bases outside the gene matches. The germline gives CDR1 MNHEY, CDR2 SMNVEV (reference sequence). The CDR3 has 21 residues. The CDR3 loop reads CASRHPGLAGGKGHDSYEQYF. CDR3 DNA sequence: TGTGCCAGCAGACACCCGGGACTAGCGGGAGGGAAAGGGCACGATTCCTACGAGCAGTACTTC.

Only a few counts were recorded for this clone. This sequence joins TRBV20-1 and TRBJ2-7; D remains ambiguous. Trimming removed 5 bases from V and 7 bases from J, with 12 bases in between. Germline V gives CDR1 DFQATT, CDR2 SNEGSKA (reference sequence). CDR3 length: 11 residues. CDR3 coding DNA: TGCAGTGCTGAGCCAAAGGAGGAGCAGTACTTC. Protein sequence: CSAEPKEEQYF.

The V gene is TRBV13, the J gene TRBJ1-2, with 10 bases fitting TRBD1. Germline CDR1 and CDR2: PRHDT and FYEKMQ (reference sequence). The CDR3 totals 14 residues. Unmatched junction bases numbered 5, after V lost 1 base and J lost 9 bases. CDR3 sequence: CASSLAGDRGSYTF. The CDR3 nucleotides read TGTGCCAGCAGCTTAGCAGGGGACAGGGGTAGCTACACCTTC.

The chain combines TRBV14 with TRBJ1-2, with D unclear. Deletions cut 2 bases from V and 2 bases from J, with 6 bases between. Germline V gene lookup returns CDR1 SGHDN and CDR2 FVKESK. The CDR3 contains 13 residues. The CDR3 DNA is TGTGCCAGCAGCCAAAGAGGGAACTATGGCTACACCTTC. Encoded protein: CASSQRGNYGYTF.

The chain employs TRBV5-5 and TRBJ2-5, with 8 positions matching TRBD1. The CDR3 length is 15 residues. Unmatched junction bases numbered 9, after V lost 3 bases and J lost 5 bases. Germline V lookup: CDR1 SGHKS, CDR2 YYEKEE (reference sequence). CDR3 in amino acids: CASSWATGEMETQYF. The CDR3 nucleotides are TGTGCCAGCAGCTGGGCGACAGGGGAGATGGAGACCCAGTACTTC.

The V and J genes are TRBV19 and TRBJ2-1; 11 nucleotides match TRBD2. Looked up from germline, CDR1 is LNHDA and CDR2 is SQIVND (reference sequence). This CDR3 contains 18 residues. Trimming at V came to 0 bases and at J to 7 bases, leaving 11 bases not matched to a gene. The CDR3: CASSIDLTSGGLSNEQFF. CDR3 DNA sequence: TGTGCCAGTAGTATAGATCTCACTAGCGGGGGTTTAAGTAATGAGCAGTTCTTC.

The chain joins TRBV18 to TRBJ2-1; TRBD1 aligns across 12 bases. The junction had 12 bases not matched to a gene; V was cut back by 6 bases and J by 9 bases. Looked up from germline, CDR1 is KGHSH and CDR2 is LQKENI. CDR3 length: 16 residues. The CDR3 loop is CASSDAGTGGLGEQFF. In DNA, the CDR3 is TGTGCCAGCTCGGACGCCGGGACAGGGGGCCTGGGTGAGCAGTTCTTC.

The chain links TRBV4-3 to TRBJ1-2; D possibly corresponds to TRBD1 (5 bases). Per the germline V gene, CDR1 is LGHNA and CDR2 is YSLEER. This CDR3 has 14 amino acids. The V gene lost 5 bases and the J gene lost 3 bases, with 13 bases spanning the gap. The CDR3 sequence is CASSDGGDYYGYTF. CDR3 nucleotides: TGCGCCAGCAGCGACGGAGGGGACTACTATGGCTACACCTTC.

This rearrangement joins TRBV18 to TRBJ2-7, with TRBD1 matching 7 bases. Trimming cost V 4 bases and J 6 bases; bases outside gene matches: 3. CDR1 and CDR2 from the germline V gene are KGHSH and LQKENI. The CDR3 loop spans 12 amino acids. The CDR3 DNA sequence: TGTGCCAGCTCACAGACAGGGCCCGAGCAGTACTTC. This gives the protein CASSQTGPEQYF.